The source of this T cell receptor beta chain is a study of post-analysis software for immune sequencing data. Study information: Recorded subtypes: relapsing-remitting, secondary progressive, progressive-relapsing; some patients unannotated. Study-level findings and limits: Co-batched samples clustered tightly together by F measure. Compared with controls, patients showed significantly lower normalized Chao1 diversity. Patients used about five TRBV segments, including TRBV5-6, TRBV5-1 and TRBV20-1, more often than controls.

To note about this clonotype: Its antigen is unknown.

The TCR beta cDNA libraries contained unique molecular identifiers. Between roughly 1 and 10 million T cells gave rise to around 500,000 cDNA molecules. One entry per CDR3 protein results from TCRdb running MiXCR on the PCR reads. The sample shows 380,000 or so distinct CDR3 sequences, roughly 30% of them seen only once. This CDR3 comprises 16 residues. Germline CDR1 reads MNHEY; CDR2 reads SVGEGT. V trimming: 5 bases; J trimming: 2 bases; junction bases outside the gene matches: 8. V is TRBV6-2 or TRBV6-3 and J is TRBJ1-2; 10 positions agree with TRBD1. The TCR comes from a girl aged 10 to 17 with multiple sclerosis. Specimen: blood. CDR3 region: CASSGTGVLWNYGYTF. CDR3 sequence (DNA): TGTGCCAGCAGTGGGACAGGGGTGTTATGGAACTATGGCTACACCTTC.